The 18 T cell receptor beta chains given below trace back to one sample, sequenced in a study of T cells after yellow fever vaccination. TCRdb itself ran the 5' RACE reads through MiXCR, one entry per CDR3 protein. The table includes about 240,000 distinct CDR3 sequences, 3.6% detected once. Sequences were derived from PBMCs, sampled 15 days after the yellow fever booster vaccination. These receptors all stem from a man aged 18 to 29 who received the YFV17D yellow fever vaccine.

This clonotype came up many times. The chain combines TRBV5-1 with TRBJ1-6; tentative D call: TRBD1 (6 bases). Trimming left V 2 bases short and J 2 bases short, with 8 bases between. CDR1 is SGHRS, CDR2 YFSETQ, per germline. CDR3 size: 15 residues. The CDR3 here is CASSLQGTYNSPLHF. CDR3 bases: TGCGCCAGCAGCTTACAGGGAACCTATAATTCACCCCTCCACTTT. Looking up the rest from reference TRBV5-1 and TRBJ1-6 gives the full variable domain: KAGVTQTPRYLIKTRGQQVTLSCSPISGHRSVSWYQQTPGQGLQFLFEYFSETQRNKGNFPGRFSGRQFSNSRSEMNVSTLELGDSALYLCASSLQGTYNSPLHFGNGTRLTVT.

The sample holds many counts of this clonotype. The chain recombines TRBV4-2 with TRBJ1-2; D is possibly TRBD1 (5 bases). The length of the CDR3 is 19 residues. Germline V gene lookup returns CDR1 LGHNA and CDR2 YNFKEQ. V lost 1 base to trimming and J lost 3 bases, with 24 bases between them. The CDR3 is CASSQGIKQDQAMDYGYTF. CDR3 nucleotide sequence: TGTGCCAGCAGCCAAGGGATAAAACAGGACCAAGCGATGGACTATGGCTACACCTTC.

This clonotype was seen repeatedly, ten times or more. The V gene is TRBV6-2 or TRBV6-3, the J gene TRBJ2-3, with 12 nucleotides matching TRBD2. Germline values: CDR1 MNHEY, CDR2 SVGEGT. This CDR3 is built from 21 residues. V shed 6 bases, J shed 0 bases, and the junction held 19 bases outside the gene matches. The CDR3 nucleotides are TGTGCCAGCAGATCCGCCCGTCCCCGGACTAGCGGGGCCTCTAGCACAGATACGCAGTATTTT. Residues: CASRSARPRTSGASSTDTQYF.

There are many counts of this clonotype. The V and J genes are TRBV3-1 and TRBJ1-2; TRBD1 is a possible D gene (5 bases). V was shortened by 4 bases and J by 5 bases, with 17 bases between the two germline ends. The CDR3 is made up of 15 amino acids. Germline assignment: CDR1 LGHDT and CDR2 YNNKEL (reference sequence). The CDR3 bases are TGTGCCAGCAGCCCGAGGGACTTCTACTTATATGGCTACACCTTC. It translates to CASSPRDFYLYGYTF.

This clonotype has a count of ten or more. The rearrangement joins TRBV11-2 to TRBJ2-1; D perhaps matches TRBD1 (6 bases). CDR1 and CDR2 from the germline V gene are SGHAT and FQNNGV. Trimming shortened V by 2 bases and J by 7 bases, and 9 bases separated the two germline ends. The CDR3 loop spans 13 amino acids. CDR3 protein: CASSLSTGNEQFF. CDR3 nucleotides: TGTGCCAGCAGCTTAAGTACAGGGAATGAGCAGTTCTTC.

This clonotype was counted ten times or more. In DNA form, the CDR3 reads TGTGCCAGCAGCCCCGTATGGGGGGGCGGCAAGGCCCAGTACTTC. This sequence encodes CASSPVWGGGKAQYF. The chain uses TRBV7-2 and TRBJ2-5; D perhaps matches TRBD2 (7 bases). The germline V gene encodes CDR1 SGHTA and CDR2 FQGNSA. CDR3 length: 15 amino acids. V was cut by 5 bases and J by 9 bases, with 22 bases left in between. Variable domain in full (rest from reference TRBV7-2 and TRBJ2-5): GAGVSQSPSNKVTEKGKDVELRCDPISGHTALYWYRQSLGQGLEFLIYFQGNSAPDKSGLPSDRFSAERTGGSVSTLTIQRTQQEDSAVYLCASSPVWGGGKAQYFGPGTRLLVL.

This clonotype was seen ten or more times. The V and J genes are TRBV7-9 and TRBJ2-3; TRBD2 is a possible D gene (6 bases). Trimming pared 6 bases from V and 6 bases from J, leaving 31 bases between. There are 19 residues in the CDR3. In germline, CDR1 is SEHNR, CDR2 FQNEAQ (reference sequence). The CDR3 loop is CASSLPFRGGRSFGDTQYF. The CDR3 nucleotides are TGTGCCAGCAGTCTTCCCTTCCGGGGAGGAAGGTCTTTTGGGGATACGCAGTATTTT.

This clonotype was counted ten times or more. The CDR3 here is CASSLVQGRLLYNEQFF. The CDR3 bases are TGCGCCAGCAGCTTGGTGCAGGGGCGACTTCTCTACAATGAGCAGTTCTTC. This chain links TRBV5-1 with TRBJ2-1; D possibly corresponds to TRBD1 (6 bases). The V gene lost 0 bases and the J gene lost 3 bases, with 16 bases spanning the gap. CDR1 SGHRS and CDR2 YFSETQ come from the germline V gene. The length of the CDR3 is 17 residues.

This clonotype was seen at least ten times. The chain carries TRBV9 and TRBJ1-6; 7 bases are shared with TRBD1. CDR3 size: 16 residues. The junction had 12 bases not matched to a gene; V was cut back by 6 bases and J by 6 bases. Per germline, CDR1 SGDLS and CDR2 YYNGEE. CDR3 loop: CASNEGTASVNSPLHF. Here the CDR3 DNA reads TGTGCCAGCAATGAGGGGACAGCCAGCGTTAATTCACCCCTCCACTTT.

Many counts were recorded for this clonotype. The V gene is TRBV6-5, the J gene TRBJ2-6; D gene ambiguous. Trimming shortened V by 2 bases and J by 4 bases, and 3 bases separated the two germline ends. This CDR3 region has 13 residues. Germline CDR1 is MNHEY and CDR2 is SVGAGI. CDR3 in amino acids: CASSYHGANVLTF. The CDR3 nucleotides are TGTGCCAGCAGTTACCACGGGGCCAACGTCCTGACTTTC.

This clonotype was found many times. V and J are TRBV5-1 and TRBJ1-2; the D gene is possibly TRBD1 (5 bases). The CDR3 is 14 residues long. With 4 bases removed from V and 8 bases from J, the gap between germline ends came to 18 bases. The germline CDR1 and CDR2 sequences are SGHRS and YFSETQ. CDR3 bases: TGCGCCAGCAGCATGGTTGGGACCCCTGGAGGCTACACCTTC. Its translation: CASSMVGTPGGYTF.

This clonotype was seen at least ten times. The DNA of the CDR3 is TGTGCCAGTAGTATAGATCTCAGGACGTGGGAGACCCAGTACTTC. It yields the protein CASSIDLRTWETQYF. The V call is TRBV19, the J call TRBJ2-5; D unresolved. The CDR3 length is 15 residues. V dropped 0 bases and J dropped 5 bases, with 13 bases sitting between them. Germline assignment: CDR1 LNHDA and CDR2 SQIVND (reference sequence).

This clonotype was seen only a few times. CDR3 sequence reads: CATSDPRTGTDTQYF. CDR3 DNA sequence: TGTGCCACCAGTGACCCCCGGACTGGGACGGATACGCAGTATTTT. The J gene is TRBJ2-3, the V gene TRBV24-1; either TRBD1 or TRBD2 may supply D (5 bases each). The CDR3 has 15 residues. Germline lookup yields CDR1 KGHDR and CDR2 SFDVKD. The V end lost 4 bases, the J end lost 6 bases, and 16 bases lay between the germline ends.

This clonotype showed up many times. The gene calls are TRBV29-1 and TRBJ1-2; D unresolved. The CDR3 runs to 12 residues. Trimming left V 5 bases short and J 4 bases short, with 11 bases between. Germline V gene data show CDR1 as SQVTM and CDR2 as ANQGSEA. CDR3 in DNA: TGCAGCGTTCCCGCGTCAGGCTATGGCTACACCTTC. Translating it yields CSVPASGYGYTF.

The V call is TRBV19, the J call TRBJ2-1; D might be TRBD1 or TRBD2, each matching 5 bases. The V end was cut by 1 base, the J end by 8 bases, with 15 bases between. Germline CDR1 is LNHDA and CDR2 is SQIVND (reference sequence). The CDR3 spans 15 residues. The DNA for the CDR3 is TGTGCCAGTAGTATAGTTCATAGAGGGGTCGATGAGCAGTTCTTC. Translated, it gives CASSIVHRGVDEQFF.

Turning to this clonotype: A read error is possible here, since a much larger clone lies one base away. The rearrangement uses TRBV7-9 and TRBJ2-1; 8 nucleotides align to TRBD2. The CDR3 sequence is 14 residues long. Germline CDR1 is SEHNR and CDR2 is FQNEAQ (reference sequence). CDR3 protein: CASNHGGAYDEQFF. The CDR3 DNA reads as TGTGCCAGCAACCACGGGGGGGCCTACGATGAGCAGTTCTTC.

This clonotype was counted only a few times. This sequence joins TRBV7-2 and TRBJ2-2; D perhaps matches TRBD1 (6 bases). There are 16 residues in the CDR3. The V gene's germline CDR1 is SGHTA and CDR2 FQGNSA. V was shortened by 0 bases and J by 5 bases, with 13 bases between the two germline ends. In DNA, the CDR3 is TGTGCCAGCAGCTTAGCGGCGCCAGGGGTAACCGGGGAGCTGTTTTTT. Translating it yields CASSLAAPGVTGELFF. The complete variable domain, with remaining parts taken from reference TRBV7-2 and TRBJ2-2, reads GAGVSQSPSNKVTEKGKDVELRCDPISGHTALYWYRQSLGQGLEFLIYFQGNSAPDKSGLPSDRFSAERTGGSVSTLTIQRTQQEDSAVYLCASSLAAPGVTGELFFGEGSRLTVL.

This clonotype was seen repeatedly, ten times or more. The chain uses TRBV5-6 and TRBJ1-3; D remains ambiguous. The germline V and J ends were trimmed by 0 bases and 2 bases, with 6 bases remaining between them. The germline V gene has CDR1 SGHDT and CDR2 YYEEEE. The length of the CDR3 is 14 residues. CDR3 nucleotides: TGTGCCAGCAGCTTGGGGAGTCCTGGAAACACCATATATTTT. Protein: CASSLGSPGNTIYF.